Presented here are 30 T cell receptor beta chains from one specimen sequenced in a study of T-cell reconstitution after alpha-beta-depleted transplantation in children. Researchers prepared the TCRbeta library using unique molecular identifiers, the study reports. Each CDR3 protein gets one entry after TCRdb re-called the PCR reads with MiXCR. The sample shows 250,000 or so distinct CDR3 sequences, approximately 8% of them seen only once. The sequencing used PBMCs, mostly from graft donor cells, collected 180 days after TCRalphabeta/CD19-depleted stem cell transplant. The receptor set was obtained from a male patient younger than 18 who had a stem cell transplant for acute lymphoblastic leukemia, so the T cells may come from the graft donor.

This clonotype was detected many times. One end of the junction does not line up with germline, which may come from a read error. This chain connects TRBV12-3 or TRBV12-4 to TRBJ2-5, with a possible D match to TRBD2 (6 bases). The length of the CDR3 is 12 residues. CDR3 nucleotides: TGTGCCAGCAGTCCCCTCGGGAGTCCAAGGGACTTC. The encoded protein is CASSPLGSPRDF.

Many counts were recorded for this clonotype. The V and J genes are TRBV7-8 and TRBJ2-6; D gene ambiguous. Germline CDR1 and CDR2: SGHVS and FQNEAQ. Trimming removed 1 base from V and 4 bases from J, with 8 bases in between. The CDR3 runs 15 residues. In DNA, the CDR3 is TGTGCCAGCAGCTTAGGGCTTCGCGGGGCCAACGTCCTGACTTTC. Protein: CASSLGLRGANVLTF. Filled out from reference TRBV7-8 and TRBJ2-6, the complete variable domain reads GAGVSQSPRYKVAKRGQDVALRCDPISGHVSLFWYQQALGQGPEFLTYFQNEAQLDKSGLPSDRFFAERPEGSVSTLKIQRTQQEDSAVYLCASSLGLRGANVLTFGAGSRLTVL.

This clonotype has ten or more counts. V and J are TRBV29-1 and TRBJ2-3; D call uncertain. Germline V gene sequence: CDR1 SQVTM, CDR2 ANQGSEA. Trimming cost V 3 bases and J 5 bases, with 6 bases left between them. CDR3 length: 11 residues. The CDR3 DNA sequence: TGCAGCGTTGAGCAAAGAGATACGCAGTATTTT. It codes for CSVEQRDTQYF.

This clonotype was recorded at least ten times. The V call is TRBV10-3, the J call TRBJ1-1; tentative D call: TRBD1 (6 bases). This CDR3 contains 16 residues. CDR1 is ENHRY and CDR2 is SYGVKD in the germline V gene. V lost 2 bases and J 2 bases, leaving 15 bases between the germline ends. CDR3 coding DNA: TGTGCCATCAGTGAGCCCTCCCCGGGGGGCAACACTGAAGCTTTCTTT. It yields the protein CAISEPSPGGNTEAFF.

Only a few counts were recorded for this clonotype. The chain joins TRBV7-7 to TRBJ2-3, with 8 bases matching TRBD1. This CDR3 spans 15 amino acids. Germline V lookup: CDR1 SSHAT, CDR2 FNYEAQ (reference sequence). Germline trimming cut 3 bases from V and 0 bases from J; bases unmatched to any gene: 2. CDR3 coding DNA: TGTGCCAGCAGCTTCAGGGGGCGCAGCACAGATACGCAGTATTTT. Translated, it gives CASSFRGRSTDTQYF.

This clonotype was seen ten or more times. The CDR3 DNA sequence: TGTGCCAGCAGTTACCCCAGGGGAGGTGGCTATGGCTACACCTTC. Protein: CASSYPRGGGYGYTF. This chain links TRBV12-3 or TRBV12-4 with TRBJ1-2, with D possibly being TRBD1 (6 bases). Trimming cost V 4 bases and J 4 bases, with 16 bases left between them. The length of the CDR3 is 15 residues.

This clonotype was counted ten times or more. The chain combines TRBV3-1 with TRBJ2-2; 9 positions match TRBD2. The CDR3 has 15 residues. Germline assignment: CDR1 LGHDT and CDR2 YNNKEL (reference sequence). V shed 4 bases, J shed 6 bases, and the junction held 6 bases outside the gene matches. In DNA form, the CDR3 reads TGTGCCAGCAGCCGATCTAGCGGGAAGGCCGGGGAGCTGTTTTTT. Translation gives CASSRSSGKAGELFF.

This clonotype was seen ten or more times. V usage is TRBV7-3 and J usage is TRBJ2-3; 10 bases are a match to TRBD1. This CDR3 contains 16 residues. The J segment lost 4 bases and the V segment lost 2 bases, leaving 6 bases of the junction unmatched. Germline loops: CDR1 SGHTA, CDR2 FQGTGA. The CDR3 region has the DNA TGTGCCAGCAGCTTAGGGTCGGGACAGGGGTCAGATACGCAGTATTTT. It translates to CASSLGSGQGSDTQYF.

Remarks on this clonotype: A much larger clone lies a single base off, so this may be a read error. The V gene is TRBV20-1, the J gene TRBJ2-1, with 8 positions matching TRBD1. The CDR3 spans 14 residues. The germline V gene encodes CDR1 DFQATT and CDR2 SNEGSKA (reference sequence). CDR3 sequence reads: CSAREGTGMNEQIF. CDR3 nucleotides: TGCAGTGCTAGAGAGGGGACAGGCATGAATGAGCAGATCTTC.

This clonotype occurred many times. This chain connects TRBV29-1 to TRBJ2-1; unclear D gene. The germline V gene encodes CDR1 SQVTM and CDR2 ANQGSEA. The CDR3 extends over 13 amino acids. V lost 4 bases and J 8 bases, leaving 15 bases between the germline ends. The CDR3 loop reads CSVGPIGGDEQFF. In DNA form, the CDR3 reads TGCAGCGTTGGCCCGATTGGTGGCGATGAGCAGTTCTTC.

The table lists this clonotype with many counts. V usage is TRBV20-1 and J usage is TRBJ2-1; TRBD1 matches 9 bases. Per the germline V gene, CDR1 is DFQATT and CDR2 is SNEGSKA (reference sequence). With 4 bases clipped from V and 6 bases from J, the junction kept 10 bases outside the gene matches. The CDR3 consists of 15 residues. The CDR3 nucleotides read TGCAGTGCTATCCCGATACAGGGGGCGCTCAATGAGCAGTTCTTC. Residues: CSAIPIQGALNEQFF.

This CDR3 is CARSRGLAGEGTDTQYF. The CDR3, as DNA: TGTGCCAGGAGCCGGGGACTAGCGGGAGAGGGTACAGATACGCAGTATTTT. V usage is TRBV5-6 and J usage is TRBJ2-3; 14 bases line up with TRBD2. From germline, CDR1 is SGHDT and CDR2 YYEEEE. CDR3 length: 17 amino acids. Trimming took 8 bases from V and 3 from J; bases not matched to a gene: 11.

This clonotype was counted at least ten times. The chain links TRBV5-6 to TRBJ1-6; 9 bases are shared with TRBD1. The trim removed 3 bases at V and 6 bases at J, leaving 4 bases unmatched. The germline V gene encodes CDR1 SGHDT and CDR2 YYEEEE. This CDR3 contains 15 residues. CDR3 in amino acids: CASSSGQGSNSPLHF. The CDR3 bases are TGTGCCAGCAGCTCTGGACAGGGGAGTAATTCACCCCTCCACTTT.

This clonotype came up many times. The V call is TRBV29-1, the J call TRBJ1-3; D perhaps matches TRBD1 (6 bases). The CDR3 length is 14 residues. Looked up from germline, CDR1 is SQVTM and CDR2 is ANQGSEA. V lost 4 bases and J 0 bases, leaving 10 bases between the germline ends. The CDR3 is CSVGSGVSGNTIYF. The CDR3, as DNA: TGCAGCGTTGGTTCAGGGGTCTCTGGAAACACCATATATTTT.

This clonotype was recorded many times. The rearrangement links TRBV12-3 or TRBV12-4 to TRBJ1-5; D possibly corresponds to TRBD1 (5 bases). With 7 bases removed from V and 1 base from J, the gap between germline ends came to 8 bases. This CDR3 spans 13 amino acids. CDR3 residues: CASTQGSNQPQHF. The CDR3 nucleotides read TGTGCCAGCACTCAGGGAAGCAATCAGCCCCAGCATTTT.

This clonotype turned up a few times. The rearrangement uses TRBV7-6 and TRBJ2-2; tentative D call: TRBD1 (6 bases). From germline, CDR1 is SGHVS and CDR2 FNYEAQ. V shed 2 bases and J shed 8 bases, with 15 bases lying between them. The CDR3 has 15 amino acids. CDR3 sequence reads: CASSLLLQGWGELFF. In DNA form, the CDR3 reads TGTGCCAGCAGCTTACTCCTACAGGGATGGGGGGAGCTGTTTTTT.

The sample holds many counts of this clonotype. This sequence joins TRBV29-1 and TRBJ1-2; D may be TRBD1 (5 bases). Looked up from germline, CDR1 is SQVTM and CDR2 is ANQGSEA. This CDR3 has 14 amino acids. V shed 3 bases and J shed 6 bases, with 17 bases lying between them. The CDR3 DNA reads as TGCAGCGTTGAGGGGCAGGGTTATACTGATGGCTACACCTTC. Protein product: CSVEGQGYTDGYTF.

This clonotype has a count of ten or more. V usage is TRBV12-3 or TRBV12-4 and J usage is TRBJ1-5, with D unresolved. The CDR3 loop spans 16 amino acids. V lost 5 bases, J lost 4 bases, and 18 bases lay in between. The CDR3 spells CASSPGRVLGNQPQHF. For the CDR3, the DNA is TGTGCCAGCAGTCCAGGAAGGGTTTTGGGTAATCAGCCCCAGCATTTT.

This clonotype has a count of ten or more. CDR3 in DNA: TGTGCCAGCAGCTGGAACACCGGGGAGCTGTTTTTT. It codes for CASSWNTGELFF. The chain couples TRBV7-9 to TRBJ2-2; D not certain. The CDR3 contains 12 residues. From germline, CDR1 is SEHNR and CDR2 FQNEAQ (reference sequence). The germline V and J ends were trimmed by 4 bases and 1 base, with 1 base remaining between them.

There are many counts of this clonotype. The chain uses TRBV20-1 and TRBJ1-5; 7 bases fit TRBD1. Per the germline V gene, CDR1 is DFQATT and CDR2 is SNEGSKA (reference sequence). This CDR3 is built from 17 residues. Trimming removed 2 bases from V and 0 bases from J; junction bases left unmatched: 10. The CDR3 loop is CSARRQGLGYSNQPQHF. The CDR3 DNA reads TGCAGTGCTAGAAGACAGGGACTAGGTTATAGCAATCAGCCCCAGCATTTT.

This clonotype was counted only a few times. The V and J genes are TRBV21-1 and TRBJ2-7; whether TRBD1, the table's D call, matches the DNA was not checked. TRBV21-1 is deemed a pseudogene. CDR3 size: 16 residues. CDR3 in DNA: TGTGCCAGCAGCACGGGGACAGGGGATATGACCTACGAGCAGTACTTC. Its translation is CASSTGTGDMTYEQYF.

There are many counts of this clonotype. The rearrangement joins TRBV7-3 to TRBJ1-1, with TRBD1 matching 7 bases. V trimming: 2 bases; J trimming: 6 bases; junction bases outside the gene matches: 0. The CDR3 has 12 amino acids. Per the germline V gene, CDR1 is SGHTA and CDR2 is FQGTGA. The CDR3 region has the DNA TGTGCCAGCAGCTTACAGGGGGCTGAAGCTTTCTTT. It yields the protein CASSLQGAEAFF.

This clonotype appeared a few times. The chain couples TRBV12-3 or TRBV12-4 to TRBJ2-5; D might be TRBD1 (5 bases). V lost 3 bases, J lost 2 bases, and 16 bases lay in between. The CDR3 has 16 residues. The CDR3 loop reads CASSFVVGAGQETQYF. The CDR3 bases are TGTGCCAGCAGTTTTGTGGTAGGGGCAGGGCAAGAGACCCAGTACTTC.

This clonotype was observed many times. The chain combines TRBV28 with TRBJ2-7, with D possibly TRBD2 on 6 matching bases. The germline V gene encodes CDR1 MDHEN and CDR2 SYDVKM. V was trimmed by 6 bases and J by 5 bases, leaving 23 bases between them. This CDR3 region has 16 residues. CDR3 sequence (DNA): TGTGCCAGCAGCCGCCTCGTAGGAGGGGCGGTCCACGAGCAGTACTTC. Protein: CASSRLVGGAVHEQYF.

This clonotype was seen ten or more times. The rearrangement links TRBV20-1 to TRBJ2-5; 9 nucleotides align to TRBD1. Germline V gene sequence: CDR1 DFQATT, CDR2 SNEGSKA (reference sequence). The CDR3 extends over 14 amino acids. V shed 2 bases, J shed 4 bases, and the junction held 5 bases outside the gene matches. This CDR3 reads CSARYRGQGETQYF. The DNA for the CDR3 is TGCAGTGCTAGATACAGGGGGCAGGGAGAGACCCAGTACTTC.

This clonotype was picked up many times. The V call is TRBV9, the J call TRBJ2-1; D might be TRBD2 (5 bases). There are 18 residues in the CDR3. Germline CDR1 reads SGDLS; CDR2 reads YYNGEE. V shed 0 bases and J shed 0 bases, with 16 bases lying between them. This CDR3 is CASSVVTTAHLSYNEQFF. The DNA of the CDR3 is TGTGCCAGCAGCGTAGTGACTACCGCACACCTCTCCTACAATGAGCAGTTCTTC.

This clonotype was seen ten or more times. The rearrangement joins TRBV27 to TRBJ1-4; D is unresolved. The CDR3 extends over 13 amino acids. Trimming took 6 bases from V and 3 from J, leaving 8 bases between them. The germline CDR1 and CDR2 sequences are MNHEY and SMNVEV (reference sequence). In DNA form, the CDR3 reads TGTGCCAGCAGGAAATCCGCTAATGAAAAACTGTTTTTT. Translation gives CASRKSANEKLFF. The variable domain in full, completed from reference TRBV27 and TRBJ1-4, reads EAQVTQNPRYLITVTGKKLTVTCSQNMNHEYMSWYRQDPGLGLRQIYYSMNVEVTDKGDVPEGYKVSRKEKRNFPLILESPSPNQTSLYFCASRKSANEKLFFGSGTQLSVL.

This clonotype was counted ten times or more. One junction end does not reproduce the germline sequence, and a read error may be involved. CDR3 amino acids: CASREGGQYGELFF. For the CDR3, the DNA is TGTGCCAGCAGAGAAGGTGGACAGTACGGGGAGCTGTTTTTT. This chain connects TRBV6-1 to TRBJ2-2, with D perhaps TRBD1 (6 bases). Germline values: CDR1 MNHNS, CDR2 SASEGT. The CDR3 is made up of 14 amino acids.

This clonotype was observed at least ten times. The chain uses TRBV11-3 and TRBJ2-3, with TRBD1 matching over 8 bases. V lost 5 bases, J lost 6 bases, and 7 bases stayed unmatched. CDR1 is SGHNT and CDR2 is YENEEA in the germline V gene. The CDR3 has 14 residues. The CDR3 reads CASSPGTGSDTQYF. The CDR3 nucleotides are TGTGCCAGCAGCCCAGGGACAGGATCCGATACGCAGTATTTT.

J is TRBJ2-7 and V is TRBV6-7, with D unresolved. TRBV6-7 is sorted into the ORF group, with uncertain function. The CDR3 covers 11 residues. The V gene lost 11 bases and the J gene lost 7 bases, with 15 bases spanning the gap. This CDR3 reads CAFSLLLEQYF. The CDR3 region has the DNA TGTGCCTTCAGTTTACTTCTGGAGCAGTACTTC.